This T cell receptor beta chain came from a study of tumor-infiltrating lymphocytes in primary liver carcinoma. The source of the blood RNA was unsorted whole blood, and germline DNA was extracted as well. With respect to this clonotype: A read error may produce the germline difference seen at one junction end.

The CDR3 extends over 12 amino acids. CDR1 GTSNPN and CDR2 SVGIG come from the germline V gene (reference sequence). TCR beta cDNA came from about 500 ng total RNA, primed with a constant-region primer. ARM-PCR was slightly modified, and three nested multiplex PCR rounds with it gave rise to the TCR beta libraries. Researchers ran the first two PCR rounds for roughly 11 cycles each with TRBV1-TRBV30 forward primers and a C-beta reverse primer. In TCRdb, the multiplex PCR reads were re-called with MiXCR into one record per CDR3 protein. The sample consists of hundreds of thousands of distinct CDR3 sequences, about 50% of them appearing once.

The source material was peripheral blood. This sequence originates from a woman between 25 and 40 years old with primary liver carcinoma and hepatitis B virus infection. The V gene is TRBV30, the J gene TRBJ2-7; a possible D gene is TRBD2 (5 bases). The CDR3 loop is CVWSGGRVEQYF. CDR3 DNA: TGTGTCTGGAGTGGTGGGCGGGTCGAGCAGTACTTC.